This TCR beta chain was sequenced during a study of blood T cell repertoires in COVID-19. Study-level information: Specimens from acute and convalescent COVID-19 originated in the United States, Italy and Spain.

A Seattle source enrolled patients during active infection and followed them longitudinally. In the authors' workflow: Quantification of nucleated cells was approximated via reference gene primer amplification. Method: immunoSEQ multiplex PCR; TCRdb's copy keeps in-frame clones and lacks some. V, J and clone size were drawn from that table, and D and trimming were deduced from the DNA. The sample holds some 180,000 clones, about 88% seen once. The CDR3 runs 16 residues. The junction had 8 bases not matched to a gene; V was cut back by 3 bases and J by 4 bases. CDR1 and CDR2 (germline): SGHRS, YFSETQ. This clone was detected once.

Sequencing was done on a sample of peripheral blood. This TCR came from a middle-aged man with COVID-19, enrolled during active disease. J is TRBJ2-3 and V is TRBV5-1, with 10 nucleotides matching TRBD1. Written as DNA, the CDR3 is TGCGCCAGCAGCTCCGGGACAGGGGTCAGCGCAGATACGCAGTATTTT. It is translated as CASSSGTGVSADTQYF.